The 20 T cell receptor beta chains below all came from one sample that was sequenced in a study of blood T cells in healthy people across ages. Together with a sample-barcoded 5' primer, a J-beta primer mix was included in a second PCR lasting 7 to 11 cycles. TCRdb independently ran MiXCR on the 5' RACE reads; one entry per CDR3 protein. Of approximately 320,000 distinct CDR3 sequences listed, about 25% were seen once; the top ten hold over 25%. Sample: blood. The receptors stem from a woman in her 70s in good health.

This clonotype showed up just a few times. As DNA, the CDR3 is TGTGCCAGCAGCCAAGGGGGCACATTCTCTGGAAACACCATATATTTT. Protein: CASSQGGTFSGNTIYF. The rearrangement joins TRBV3-1 to TRBJ1-3, with D possibly being TRBD1 (5 bases). The ends were cut back, 1 base at V and 0 bases at J, with 10 bases in the middle. The CDR3 is 16 amino acids. Germline V gene sequence: CDR1 LGHDT, CDR2 YNNKEL (reference sequence).

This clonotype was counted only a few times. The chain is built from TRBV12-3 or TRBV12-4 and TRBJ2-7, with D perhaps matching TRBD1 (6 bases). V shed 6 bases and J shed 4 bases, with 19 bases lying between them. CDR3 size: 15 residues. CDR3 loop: CASSRALQGEYEQYF. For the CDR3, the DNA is TGTGCCAGCAGCCGCGCCCTACAGGGAGAGTACGAGCAGTACTTC.

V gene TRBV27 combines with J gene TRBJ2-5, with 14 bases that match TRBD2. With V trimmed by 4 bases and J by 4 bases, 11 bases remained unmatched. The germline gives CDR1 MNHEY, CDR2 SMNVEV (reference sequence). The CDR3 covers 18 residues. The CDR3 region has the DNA TGTGCCAGCAGTTCCGCGACTAGCGGGAGGGCCCAGAGAGAGACCCAGTACTTC. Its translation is CASSSATSGRAQRETQYF.

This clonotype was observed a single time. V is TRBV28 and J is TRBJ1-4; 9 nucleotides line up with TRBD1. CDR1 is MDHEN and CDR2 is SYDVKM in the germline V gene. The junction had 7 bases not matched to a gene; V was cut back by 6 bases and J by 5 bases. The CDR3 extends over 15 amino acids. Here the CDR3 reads CASSQGQGLNEKLFF. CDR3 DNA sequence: TGTGCCAGCAGCCAGGGACAGGGACTAAATGAAAAACTGTTTTTT.

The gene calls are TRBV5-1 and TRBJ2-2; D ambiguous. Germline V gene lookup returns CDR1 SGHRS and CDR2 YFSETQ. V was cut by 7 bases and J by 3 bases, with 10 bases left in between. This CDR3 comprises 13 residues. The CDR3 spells CASARDDTGELFF. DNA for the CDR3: TGCGCCAGCGCCCGAGATGACACCGGGGAGCTGTTTTTT.

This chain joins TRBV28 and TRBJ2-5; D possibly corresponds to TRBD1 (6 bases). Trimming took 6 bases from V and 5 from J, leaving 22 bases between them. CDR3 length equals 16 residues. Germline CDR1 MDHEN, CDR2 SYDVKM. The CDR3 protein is CASSLTGTSPVETQYF. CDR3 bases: TGTGCCAGCAGCCTTACCGGGACATCCCCGGTGGAGACCCAGTACTTC. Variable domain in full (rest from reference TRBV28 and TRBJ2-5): DVKVTQSSRYLVKRTGEKVFLECVQDMDHENMFWYRQDPGLGLRLIYFSYDVKMKEKGDIPEGYSVSREKKERFSLILESASTNQTSMYLCASSLTGTSPVETQYFGPGTRLLVL.

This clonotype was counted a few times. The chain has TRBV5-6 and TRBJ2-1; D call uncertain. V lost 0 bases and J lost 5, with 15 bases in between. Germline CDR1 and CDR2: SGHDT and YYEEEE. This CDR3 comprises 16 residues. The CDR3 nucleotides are TGTGCCAGCAGCTTGGAGGGTACCCTATTTAACAATGAGCAGTTCTTC. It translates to CASSLEGTLFNNEQFF.

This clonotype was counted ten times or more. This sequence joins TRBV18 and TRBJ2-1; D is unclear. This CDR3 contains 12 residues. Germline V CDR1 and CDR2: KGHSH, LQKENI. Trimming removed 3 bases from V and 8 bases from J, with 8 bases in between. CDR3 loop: CASSPNSYEQFF. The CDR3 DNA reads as TGTGCCAGCTCACCTAACTCCTATGAGCAGTTCTTC.

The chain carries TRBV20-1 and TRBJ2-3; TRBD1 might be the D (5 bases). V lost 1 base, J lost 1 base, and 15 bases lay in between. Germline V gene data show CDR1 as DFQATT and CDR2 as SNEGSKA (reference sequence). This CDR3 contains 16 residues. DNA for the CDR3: TGCAGTGCTAGAGGGCTTGGGGCCCGGGGCACAGATACGCAGTATTTT. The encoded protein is CSARGLGARGTDTQYF.

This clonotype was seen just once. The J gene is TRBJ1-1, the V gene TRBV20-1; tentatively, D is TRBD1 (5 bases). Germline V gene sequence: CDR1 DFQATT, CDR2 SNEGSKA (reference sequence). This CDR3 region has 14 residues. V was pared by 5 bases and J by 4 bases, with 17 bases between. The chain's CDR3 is CSALRDSRSTEAFF. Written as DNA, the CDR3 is TGCAGTGCTCTCCGGGACTCGAGGAGCACTGAAGCTTTCTTT.

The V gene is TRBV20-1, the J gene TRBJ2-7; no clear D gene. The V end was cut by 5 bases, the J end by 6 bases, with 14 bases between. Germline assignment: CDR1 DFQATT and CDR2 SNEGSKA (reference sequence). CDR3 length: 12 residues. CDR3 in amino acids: CSAQTDHLEQYF. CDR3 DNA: TGCAGTGCTCAGACTGACCACCTCGAGCAGTACTTC.

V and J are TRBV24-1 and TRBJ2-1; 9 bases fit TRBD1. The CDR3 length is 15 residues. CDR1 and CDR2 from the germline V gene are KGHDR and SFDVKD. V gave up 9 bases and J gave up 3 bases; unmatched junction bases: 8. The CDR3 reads CATESGQGYYNEQFF. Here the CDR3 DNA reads TGTGCCACCGAGAGCGGACAGGGGTACTACAATGAGCAGTTCTTC.

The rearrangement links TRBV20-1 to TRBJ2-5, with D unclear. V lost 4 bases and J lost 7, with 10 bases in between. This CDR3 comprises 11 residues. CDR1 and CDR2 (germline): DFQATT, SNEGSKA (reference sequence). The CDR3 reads CSAKSGGTQYF. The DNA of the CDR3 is TGCAGTGCTAAATCCGGTGGGACCCAGTACTTC.

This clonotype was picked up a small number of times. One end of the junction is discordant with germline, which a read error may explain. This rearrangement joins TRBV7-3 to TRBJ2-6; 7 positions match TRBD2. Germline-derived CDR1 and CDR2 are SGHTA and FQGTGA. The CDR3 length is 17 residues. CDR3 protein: CACSLLAGVPGANVLTF. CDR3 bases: TGTGCCTGCAGCTTATTGGCGGGAGTCCCTGGGGCCAACGTCCTGACTTTC. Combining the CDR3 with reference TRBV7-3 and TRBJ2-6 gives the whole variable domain GAGVSQTPSNKVTEKGKYVELRCDPISGHTALYWYRQSLGQGPEFLIYFQGTGAADDSGLPNDRFFAVRPEGSVSTLKIQRTERGDSAVYLCACSLLAGVPGANVLTFGAGSRLTVL.

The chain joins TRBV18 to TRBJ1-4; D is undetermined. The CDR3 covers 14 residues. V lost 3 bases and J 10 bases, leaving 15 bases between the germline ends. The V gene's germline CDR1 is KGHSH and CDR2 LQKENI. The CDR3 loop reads CASSPAVAGAKLFF. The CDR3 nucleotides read TGTGCCAGCTCACCCGCTGTCGCGGGCGCAAAACTGTTTTTT.

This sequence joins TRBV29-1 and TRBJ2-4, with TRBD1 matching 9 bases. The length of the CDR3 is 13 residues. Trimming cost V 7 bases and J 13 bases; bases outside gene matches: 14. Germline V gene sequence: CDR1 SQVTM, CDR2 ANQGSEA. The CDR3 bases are TGCAGCGCCCAAGGTCCGGGACAGGGTCGCCAGTACTTC. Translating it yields CSAQGPGQGRQYF.

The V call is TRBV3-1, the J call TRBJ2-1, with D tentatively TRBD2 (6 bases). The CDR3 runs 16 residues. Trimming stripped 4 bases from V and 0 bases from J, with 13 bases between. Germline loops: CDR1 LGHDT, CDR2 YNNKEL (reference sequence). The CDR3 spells CASSPGLISSYNEQFF. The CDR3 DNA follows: TGTGCCAGCAGCCCGGGACTCATCAGCTCCTACAATGAGCAGTTCTTC.

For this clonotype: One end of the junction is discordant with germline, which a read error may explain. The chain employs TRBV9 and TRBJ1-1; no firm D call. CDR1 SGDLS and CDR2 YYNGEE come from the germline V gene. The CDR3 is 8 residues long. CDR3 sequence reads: CASSPHHF. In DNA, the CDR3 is TGTGCCAGCAGCCCACACCACTTT.

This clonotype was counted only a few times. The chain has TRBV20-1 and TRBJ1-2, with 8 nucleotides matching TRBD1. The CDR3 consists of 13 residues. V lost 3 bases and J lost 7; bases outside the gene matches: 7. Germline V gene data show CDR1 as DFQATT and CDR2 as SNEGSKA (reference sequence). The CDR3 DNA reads TGCAGTGCTAGGGAGGACAGGGAGTCTGGCTACACCTTC. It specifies CSAREDRESGYTF.

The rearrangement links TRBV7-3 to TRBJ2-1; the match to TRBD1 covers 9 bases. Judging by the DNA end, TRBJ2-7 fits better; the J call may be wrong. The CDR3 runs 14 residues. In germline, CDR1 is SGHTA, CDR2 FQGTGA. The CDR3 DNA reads TGTGCCAGCAGCTTGGGGACAGGGAACTACGAGCAGTACTTC. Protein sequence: CASSLGTGNYEQYF.